These 19 T cell receptor beta chains were all obtained from the same sample, sequenced in a study of blood T cell repertoires in COVID-19. Sequencing was performed with immunoSEQ multiplex PCR; in TCRdb, only in-frame clones are kept and a portion is missing. Altogether some 50,000 clones are present, around 79% being singletons, with the ten largest covering approximately 4.9%. Sequenced input: peripheral blood. The source of these receptors is a human donor in a cohort sampled during active COVID-19.

J is TRBJ2-7 and V is TRBV5-4; 7 positions match TRBD2. Germline V gene lookup returns CDR1 SGHNT and CDR2 YYREEE (reference sequence). V shed 1 base and J 4 bases; nucleotides not matched to a gene: 5. The CDR3 length is 14 residues. Here the CDR3 reads CASSLRGGTYEQYF. In DNA, the CDR3 is TGTGCCAGCAGCTTGCGGGGAGGGACTTACGAGCAGTACTTC. Together with reference TRBV5-4 and TRBJ2-7, the CDR3 gives the full variable domain: ETGVTQSPTHLIKTRGQQVTLRCSSQSGHNTVSWYQQALGQGPQFIFQYYREEENGRGNFPPRFSGLQFPNYSSELNVNALELDDSALYLCASSLRGGTYEQYFGPGTRLTVT.

V and J are TRBV28 and TRBJ1-1; a possible D gene is TRBD1 (6 bases). Germline CDR1 reads MDHEN; CDR2 reads SYDVKM. The CDR3 runs 15 residues. V was shortened by 0 bases and J by 4 bases, with 12 bases between the two germline ends. CDR3 bases: TGTGCCAGCAGTTTATGGAGTGGGGGGGCCACTGAAGCTTTCTTT. Its translation: CASSLWSGGATEAFF.

V and J are TRBV19 and TRBJ1-5, with D possibly TRBD1 on 6 matching bases. Germline V gives CDR1 LNHDA, CDR2 SQIVND (reference sequence). V lost 5 bases and J 1 base, leaving 15 bases between the germline ends. This CDR3 is 16 amino acids long. This CDR3 reads CASSYGGGASNQPQHF. CDR3 DNA: TGTGCCAGTAGTTACGGCGGGGGCGCGAGCAATCAGCCCCAGCATTTT.

This chain uses TRBV11-1 with TRBJ2-1; D uncertain. The CDR3 totals 13 residues. V lost 5 bases and J 9 bases, leaving 14 bases between the germline ends. Germline V gene data show CDR1 as SGHAT and CDR2 as FQDESV (reference sequence). The CDR3 here is CASSPTPGSEQFF. In nucleotides, the CDR3 is TGTGCCAGCAGCCCCACCCCAGGTAGTGAGCAGTTCTTC.

The chain combines TRBV7-2 with TRBJ1-1; D perhaps matches TRBD1 (6 bases). Trimming removed 3 bases at V and 4 bases at J, with 9 bases between. The CDR3 is 13 amino acids. The V gene's germline CDR1 is SGHTA and CDR2 FQGNSA. For the CDR3, the DNA is TGTGCCAGCAGCTTTAACAGGGCCACTGAAGCTTTCTTT. It specifies CASSFNRATEAFF.

The J gene is TRBJ2-5, the V gene TRBV24-1, with 11 bases fitting TRBD1. The CDR3 runs 15 residues. The J segment lost 5 bases and the V segment lost 4 bases, leaving 5 bases of the junction unmatched. The germline gives CDR1 KGHDR, CDR2 SFDVKD. The CDR3 DNA follows: TGTGCCACCAGTGACCCCGGGACAGGGGGGGAGACCCAGTACTTC. This encodes CATSDPGTGGETQYF.

This rearrangement joins TRBV6-5 to TRBJ1-2; TRBD1 matches at 7 bases. There are 15 residues in the CDR3. Germline V gene lookup returns CDR1 MNHEY and CDR2 SVGAGI. V gave up 7 bases and J gave up 6 bases; unmatched junction bases: 14. The CDR3 bases are TGTGCCAGCACCTCCCATCCAAGGGGGCAGAATGGCTACACCTTC. Protein product: CASTSHPRGQNGYTF.

This clone was seen once. V is TRBV7-9 and J is TRBJ2-7, with 10 bases lining up with TRBD2. The CDR3 spans 15 residues. Per the germline V gene, CDR1 is SEHNR and CDR2 is FQNEAQ (reference sequence). Trimming at V came to 5 bases and at J to 0 bases, leaving 4 bases not matched to a gene. The CDR3 DNA sequence: TGTGCCAGCAGCAACGGACTAGCGGTCTCCTACGAGCAGTACTTC. This sequence encodes CASSNGLAVSYEQYF.

The CDR3 region is CASEDTPTAEAFF. CDR3 nucleotides: TGTGCCAGTGAGGACACCCCAACCGCTGAAGCTTTCTTT. V and J are TRBV19 and TRBJ1-1; weak D call: TRBD1 (5 bases). The CDR3 consists of 13 residues. Germline V gene lookup returns CDR1 LNHDA and CDR2 SQIVND (reference sequence). V lost 8 bases and J 6 bases, leaving 16 bases between the germline ends.

V gene TRBV7-9 combines with J gene TRBJ2-7; D remains ambiguous. The CDR3 covers 19 residues. Germline V gene sequence: CDR1 SEHNR, CDR2 FQNEAQ (reference sequence). V lost 6 bases and J lost 0, with 27 bases in between. The CDR3 region has the DNA TGTGCCAGCAGTCTAGGATACGCTTCGCGGTATGATTCCTCCTACGAGCAGTACTTC. Translation gives CASSLGYASRYDSSYEQYF.

This chain joins TRBV18 and TRBJ2-6, with 13 bases identical to TRBD2. CDR1 is KGHSH and CDR2 is LQKENI in the germline V gene. Losses at the gene ends were 3 bases for V and 0 bases for J; bases not matched to a gene: 14. This CDR3 comprises 22 residues. The CDR3 DNA follows: TGTGCCAGCTCACCGGCGAACTACCAACTAGCGGGGGGGACCTCTGGGGCCAACGTCCTGACTTTC. It encodes CASSPANYQLAGGTSGANVLTF.

The rearrangement uses TRBV6-2 or TRBV6-3 and TRBJ2-1, with D tentatively TRBD1 (6 bases). The CDR3 sequence is 15 residues long. Per germline, CDR1 MNHEY and CDR2 SVGEGT. The V and J ends lost 4 bases and 8 bases respectively, with 18 bases between them. The DNA for the CDR3 is TGTGCCAGCAGTTTCTTGGCAGGGGCGTGGGATGAGCAGTTCTTC. Translating it yields CASSFLAGAWDEQFF.

The rearrangement joins TRBV30 to TRBJ1-4, with D possibly matching TRBD1 (5 bases). The CDR3 length is 12 residues. Looked up from germline, CDR1 is GTSNPN and CDR2 is SVGIG (reference sequence). Trimming stripped 2 bases from V and 8 bases from J, with 9 bases between. The CDR3 DNA sequence: TGTGCCTGGAGTCGGGGGATAGAAAAACTGTTTTTT. It codes for CAWSRGIEKLFF. The full variable domain, completed using reference TRBV30 and TRBJ1-4, is SQTIHQWPATLVQPVGSPLSLECTVEGTSNPNLYWYRQAAGRGLQLLFYSVGIGQISSEVPQNLSASRPQDRQFILSSKKLLLSDSGFYLCAWSRGIEKLFFGSGTQLSVL.

The rearrangement joins TRBV3-1 (or the pseudogene TRBV3-2) to TRBJ2-7; tentative D call: TRBD1 (5 bases). Germline-derived CDR1 and CDR2 are LGHDT and YNNKEL (reference sequence). V was clipped by 0 bases and J by 2 bases, with 14 bases between them. This CDR3 contains 16 residues. The CDR3 is CASSQDRQGPTYEQYF. CDR3 nucleotide sequence: TGTGCCAGCAGCCAAGATCGTCAGGGCCCAACCTACGAGCAGTACTTC.

The chain uses TRBV6-6 and TRBJ1-4, with TRBD1 as a possible D gene (5 bases). The CDR3 runs to 19 residues. CDR1 and CDR2 (germline): MNHNY, SVGAGI (reference sequence). The germline V and J ends were trimmed by 5 bases and 4 bases, with 26 bases remaining between them. The CDR3 loop reads CASSPPGGESCPRNEKLFF. The DNA for the CDR3 is TGTGCCAGCAGTCCCCCCGGGGGGGAATCCTGCCCCCGTAATGAAAAACTGTTTTTT.

In this sample, this clone turned up a few times. The chain links TRBV5-1 to TRBJ2-7; D gene ambiguous. The CDR3 sequence is 15 residues long. V was trimmed by 4 bases and J by 2 bases, leaving 16 bases between them. Germline-derived CDR1 and CDR2 are SGHRS and YFSETQ. The CDR3 bases are TGCGCCAGCAGCCTGGAGCCGCACCCAACCTACGAGCAGTACTTC. This codes for CASSLEPHPTYEQYF.

The chain combines TRBV7-2 with TRBJ1-3, with a possible D match to TRBD1 (6 bases). CDR3 length: 14 residues. Germline V lookup: CDR1 SGHTA, CDR2 FQGNSA. Trimming took 3 bases from V and 2 from J, leaving 8 bases between them. The CDR3 sequence: CASSFYRAGNTIYF. The CDR3 bases are TGTGCCAGCAGCTTCTACAGGGCTGGAAACACCATATATTTT.

This chain links TRBV11-2 with TRBJ2-5, with D possibly being TRBD2 (5 bases). This CDR3 is built from 16 residues. V was pared by 3 bases and J by 5 bases, with 19 bases between. Germline V lookup: CDR1 SGHAT, CDR2 FQNNGV. The CDR3 DNA is TGTGCCAGCAGCTTTGTGCGCGGGTTGGGCGGGGAGACCCAGTACTTC. Amino acid sequence: CASSFVRGLGGETQYF.

The chain joins TRBV7-9 to TRBJ1-2; 10 bases fit TRBD1. The CDR3 sequence is 14 residues long. The V gene end was trimmed by 5 bases and the J gene end by 4 bases; junction bases not matched to a gene: 4. Germline V gives CDR1 SEHNR, CDR2 FQNEAQ (reference sequence). CDR3 DNA sequence: TGTGCCAGCAGCATGACAGGGGGCGGCTATGGCTACACCTTC. Encoded protein: CASSMTGGGYGYTF.